Listed below are T cell receptor beta chains from one sample, sequenced in a study of control samples from healthy donors and cancer patients. The assay was immunoSEQ multiplex PCR, and TCRdb's table has in-frame clones only and misses some. This table has 130,000 or so clones, 80% to 95% appearing once. The sequenced sample was blood. The receptors shown here come from a woman aged 45-65 years in good health. CDR3s include the opening cysteine and the closing phenylalanine or tryptophan. Fields, in order: CDR3 protein, CDR3 DNA, V gene, J gene, D gene, clone size. The D gene is left open where the match is weak. A row's size may be missing; if present it is once, few, many or a size class.

CDR3 protein: CAWSVLGVGEQYF; CDR3 DNA: TGTGCCTGGAGTGTACTGGGTGTGGGGGAGCAGTACTTC; V gene: TRBV30; J gene: TRBJ2-7; D gene: -; clone size: -
CDR3 protein: CASSVGGNSVGDTQYF; CDR3 DNA: TGTGCCAGCAGCGTAGGTGGCAATTCAGTAGGAGATACGCAGTATTTT; V gene: TRBV9; J gene: TRBJ2-3; D gene: -; clone size: -
CDR3 protein: CASSLSAGELFF; CDR3 DNA: TGTGCCAGCAGCTTAAGCGCCGGGGAGCTGTTTTTT; V gene: TRBV7-9; J gene: TRBJ2-2; D gene: -; clone size: -
CDR3 protein: CASSEWAREQFF; CDR3 DNA: TGTGCCAGCAGTGAATGGGCCCGCGAGCAGTTCTTC; V gene: TRBV6-1; J gene: TRBJ2-1; D gene: -; clone size: -
CDR3 protein: CASRTSGSYEQFF; CDR3 DNA: TGTGCCAGCCGGACTAGCGGGAGTTATGAGCAGTTCTTC; V gene: TRBV14; J gene: TRBJ2-1; D gene: TRBD2; clone size: -
CDR3 protein: CASSPRDSQPQHF; CDR3 DNA: TGTGCCAGCAGTCCACGGGACAGCCAGCCCCAGCATTTT; V gene: TRBV27; J gene: TRBJ1-5; D gene: TRBD1; clone size: once
CDR3 protein: CASSLEGETQYF; CDR3 DNA: TGCGCCAGCAGCTTGGAGGGGGAGACCCAGTACTTC; V gene: TRBV5-1; J gene: TRBJ2-5; D gene: -; clone size: -
CDR3 protein: CASSRLAVAKNIQYF; CDR3 DNA: TGTGCCAGCAGCCGACTAGCTGTAGCCAAAAACATTCAGTACTTC; V gene: TRBV6-2/TRBV6-3; J gene: TRBJ2-4; D gene: TRBD2; clone size: -
CDR3 protein: CASSGGGSGNTIYF; CDR3 DNA: TGTGCCAGCAGCGGAGGGGGGTCTGGAAACACCATATATTTT; V gene: TRBV6-5; J gene: TRBJ1-3; D gene: -; clone size: -
CDR3 protein: CASSLGSGRANEQFF; CDR3 DNA: TGTGCCAGCAGCTTAGGTAGCGGGAGGGCCAATGAGCAGTTCTTC; V gene: TRBV11-1; J gene: TRBJ2-1; D gene: TRBD2; clone size: -
CDR3 protein: CASSAGRTGGAGELFF; CDR3 DNA: TGTGCCAGCAGTGCTGGAAGGACAGGGGGCGCCGGGGAGCTGTTTTTT; V gene: TRBV2; J gene: TRBJ2-2; D gene: TRBD1; clone size: -
CDR3 protein: CAWSEGRQETQYF; CDR3 DNA: TGTGCCTGGAGTGAGGGGAGACAAGAGACCCAGTACTTC; V gene: TRBV30; J gene: TRBJ2-5; D gene: -; clone size: -
CDR3 protein: CASSQGNSEAFF; CDR3 DNA: TGTGCCAGCAGCCAAGGGAACTCTGAAGCTTTCTTT; V gene: TRBV3-1/TRBV3-2; J gene: TRBJ1-1; D gene: -; clone size: -
CDR3 protein: CASSLSFAGKGNEQFF; CDR3 DNA: TGTGCCAGCAGCTTATCCTTTGCTGGAAAAGGGAATGAGCAGTTCTTC; V gene: TRBV11-3; J gene: TRBJ2-1; D gene: -; clone size: once
CDR3 protein: CASSNPSGIVAYNEQFF; CDR3 DNA: TGTGCCAGTAGTAACCCTAGCGGGATCGTCGCCTACAATGAGCAGTTCTTC; V gene: TRBV19; J gene: TRBJ2-1; D gene: TRBD2; clone size: -
CDR3 protein: CASSQEYWDEQFF; CDR3 DNA: TGTGCCAGCAGCCAAGAGTACTGGGATGAGCAGTTCTTC; V gene: TRBV14; J gene: TRBJ2-1; D gene: -; clone size: -
CDR3 protein: CAISGTGNTGELFF; CDR3 DNA: TGTGCCATCAGTGGGACAGGGAACACCGGGGAGCTGTTTTTT; V gene: TRBV10-3; J gene: TRBJ2-2; D gene: TRBD1; clone size: -
CDR3 protein: CASSESSPLHF; CDR3 DNA: TGTGCCAGCAGTGAATCTTCACCCCTCCACTTT; V gene: TRBV6-1; J gene: TRBJ1-6; D gene: -; clone size: few
CDR3 protein: CASSLLRGAGYTF; CDR3 DNA: TGTGCCAGCAGCTTGTTGCGGGGGGCTGGCTACACCTTC; V gene: TRBV5-4; J gene: TRBJ1-2; D gene: -; clone size: -
CDR3 protein: CASSLAPNEQFF; CDR3 DNA: TGCGCCAGCAGCTTGGCCCCTAATGAGCAGTTCTTC; V gene: TRBV5-1; J gene: TRBJ2-1; D gene: -; clone size: -
CDR3 protein: CASSVGSGNSYEQYF; CDR3 DNA: TGTGCCAGCAGCGTAGGATCAGGGAACTCCTACGAGCAGTACTTC; V gene: TRBV9; J gene: TRBJ2-7; D gene: -; clone size: once
CDR3 protein: CASSFFTEGSNQPQHF; CDR3 DNA: TGTGCCAGCAGTTTTTTCACCGAGGGTAGCAATCAGCCCCAGCATTTT; V gene: TRBV28; J gene: TRBJ1-5; D gene: -; clone size: -
CDR3 protein: CASSYQGARGEKLFF; CDR3 DNA: TGTGCCAGCAGCTACCAGGGGGCAAGAGGCGAAAAACTGTTTTTT; V gene: TRBV7-9; J gene: TRBJ1-4; D gene: TRBD1; clone size: -
CDR3 protein: CASSEGGGYNEQFF; CDR3 DNA: TGTGCCAGCAGTGAAGGAGGAGGATACAATGAGCAGTTCTTC; V gene: TRBV6-1; J gene: TRBJ2-1; D gene: -; clone size: -
CDR3 protein: CASRDERDTQYF; CDR3 DNA: TGTGCCAGCAGAGACGAGCGGGATACGCAGTATTTT; V gene: TRBV4-2; J gene: TRBJ2-3; D gene: -; clone size: -
CDR3 protein: CASTPGASPLHF; CDR3 DNA: TGTGCTAGTACCCCCGGGGCTTCACCCCTCCACTTT; V gene: TRBV12-5; J gene: TRBJ1-6; D gene: -; clone size: -
CDR3 protein: CASSPPGVRTYEQYF; CDR3 DNA: TGTGCCAGCTCACCACCGGGGGTCCGAACCTACGAGCAGTACTTC; V gene: TRBV18; J gene: TRBJ2-7; D gene: -; clone size: -
CDR3 protein: CASNLRVGSTDTQYF; CDR3 DNA: TGTGCCAGCAACCTCAGGGTGGGGAGCACAGATACGCAGTATTTT; V gene: TRBV6-5; J gene: TRBJ2-3; D gene: -; clone size: -
CDR3 protein: CASSEIAMEQFF; CDR3 DNA: TGTGCCAGCAGTGAAATAGCGATGGAGCAGTTCTTC; V gene: TRBV2; J gene: TRBJ2-1; D gene: -; clone size: -
CDR3 protein: CASIWSESSNEQYF; CDR3 DNA: TGTGCCAGCATCTGGTCTGAGTCCTCAAACGAGCAGTACTTC; V gene: TRBV2; J gene: TRBJ2-7; D gene: -; clone size: -
CDR3 protein: CASETGENTEAFF; CDR3 DNA: TGTGCCAGTGAGACAGGGGAGAACACTGAAGCTTTCTTT; V gene: TRBV6-6; J gene: TRBJ1-1; D gene: TRBD1; clone size: -
CDR3 protein: CSVVWQYTGTIYF; CDR3 DNA: TGCAGCGTTGTATGGCAGTATACCGGCACCATATATTTT; V gene: TRBV29-1; J gene: TRBJ1-3; D gene: -; clone size: -
CDR3 protein: CASSRADLGYNSPLHF; CDR3 DNA: TGTGCCAGCAGCCGGGCCGATTTGGGTTATAATTCACCCCTCCACTTT; V gene: TRBV5-8; J gene: TRBJ1-6; D gene: -; clone size: -
CDR3 protein: CSVEVGTGDTQYF; CDR3 DNA: TGCAGCGTTGAAGTGGGAACGGGAGATACGCAGTATTTT; V gene: TRBV29-1; J gene: TRBJ2-3; D gene: -; clone size: -
CDR3 protein: CASSYSQYQETQYF; CDR3 DNA: TGTGCCAGCAGTTACTCACAGTACCAAGAGACCCAGTACTTC; V gene: TRBV6-6; J gene: TRBJ2-5; D gene: -; clone size: -
CDR3 protein: CASSRQYTSPQHF; CDR3 DNA: TGTGCCAGCAGTCGACAGTACACGTCGCCCCAGCATTTT; V gene: TRBV12-3/TRBV12-4; J gene: TRBJ1-5; D gene: -; clone size: -
CDR3 protein: CAWSSIGSPDEQFF; CDR3 DNA: TGTGCCTGGAGTTCAATAGGGAGCCCCGATGAGCAGTTCTTC; V gene: TRBV30; J gene: TRBJ2-1; D gene: -; clone size: -
CDR3 protein: CASSDFGPQKTNEQFF; CDR3 DNA: TGTGCCAGCAGTGACTTTGGACCCCAAAAGACCAATGAGCAGTTCTTC; V gene: TRBV25-1; J gene: TRBJ2-1; D gene: -; clone size: -
CDR3 protein: CASSLGAGVSGNTIYF; CDR3 DNA: TGTGCCAGCAGCCTAGGGGCGGGGGTTTCTGGAAACACCATATATTTT; V gene: TRBV4-2; J gene: TRBJ1-3; D gene: -; clone size: -
CDR3 protein: CASRAGVRTEAFF; CDR3 DNA: TGTGCCAGCAGGGCAGGGGTTCGCACTGAAGCTTTCTTT; V gene: TRBV12-3/TRBV12-4; J gene: TRBJ1-1; D gene: -; clone size: -
CDR3 protein: CASRSFEMNTEAFF; CDR3 DNA: TGTGCCAGCAGATCGTTCGAGATGAACACTGAAGCTTTCTTT; V gene: TRBV2; J gene: TRBJ1-1; D gene: -; clone size: -